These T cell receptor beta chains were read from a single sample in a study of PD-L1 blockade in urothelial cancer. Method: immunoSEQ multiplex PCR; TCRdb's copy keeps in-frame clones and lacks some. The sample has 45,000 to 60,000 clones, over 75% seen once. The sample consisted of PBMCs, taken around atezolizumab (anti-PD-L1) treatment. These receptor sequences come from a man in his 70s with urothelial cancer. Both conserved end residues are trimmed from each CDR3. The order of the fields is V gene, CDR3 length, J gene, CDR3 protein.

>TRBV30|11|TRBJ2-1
AWSVQGRSEQF
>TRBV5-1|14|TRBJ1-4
ASSLGTGPTNEKLF
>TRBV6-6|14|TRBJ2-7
ASSYPGQRPSYEQY
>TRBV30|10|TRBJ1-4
AWSGQGGKLF
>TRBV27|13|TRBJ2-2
ASSPRGQNTGELF
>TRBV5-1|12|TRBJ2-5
ASSFPGAGETQY
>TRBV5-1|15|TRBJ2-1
ASSSILAGGGYNEQF
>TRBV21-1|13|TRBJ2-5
ASSKLQGGSETQY
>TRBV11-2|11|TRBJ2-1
ASSLYREGEQF
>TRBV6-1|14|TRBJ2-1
ASSENAGPNPNEQF
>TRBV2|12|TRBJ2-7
ASSVGQGMDEQY